The rows below give T cell receptor beta chains drawn from one sample of a study of blood T cell repertoires in COVID-19. Clones were read by immunoSEQ multiplex PCR, and TCRdb kept only the in-frame ones, dropping some. This repertoire shows roughly 80,000 clones, around 83% found once; its top ten account for 15% to 20%. The sample was peripheral blood. Receptor source: a woman in her sixties with acute or convalescent COVID-19. Both conserved end residues are part of each CDR3. A D gene is named only where the DNA matches it firmly. The listing skips clone size in some rows; elsewhere it reads once, few, many or a size class.

j_call d_call clone_size v_call cdr3_nt cdr3_aa
TRBJ1-2 . . TRBV9 TGTGCCAGCGCCAAAAACCCGGACAGTTCACCCTATGGCTACACCTTC CASAKNPDSSPYGYTF
TRBJ2-3 TRBD2 . TRBV2 TGTGCCAGGAGTATCCACACTAGCGGGACCACAGATACGCAGTATTTT CARSIHTSGTTDTQYF
TRBJ1-1 . . TRBV7-9 TGTGCCAGCATCGCGACACAGGTGAACACTGAAGCTTTCTTT CASIATQVNTEAFF
TRBJ1-4 . . TRBV15 TGTGCCACCAGCAGAGGTCAGGGCGACGGGAAACTGTTTTTT CATSRGQGDGKLFF
TRBJ1-2 . . TRBV19 TGTGCCAGTAGTCCCCTAGGGGTCTTCTATGGCTACACCTTC CASSPLGVFYGYTF
TRBJ2-7 TRBD2 . TRBV11-2 TGTGCCAGCAGCACGCGAGGACCGACTAGCGGGAGGGCCGACTACGAGCAGTACTTC CASSTRGPTSGRADYEQYF
TRBJ2-1 . . TRBV7-3 TGTGCCAGCAGCTTAGGGAGCACGGGCAACTACAATGAGCAGTTCTTC CASSLGSTGNYNEQFF
TRBJ2-7 TRBD1 . TRBV11-3 TGTGCCAGCAGCCCTTCCCGGGACAGCTACGAGCAGTACTTC CASSPSRDSYEQYF
TRBJ1-1 . . TRBV2 TGTGCCAGCAGTGAAGAGACAGGTTGGGGGACTGAAGCTTTCTTT CASSEETGWGTEAFF
TRBJ2-6 . . TRBV27 TGTGCCAGCAGTTTCTCGACTTGGGCTGGGGCCAACGTCCTGACTTTC CASSFSTWAGANVLTF
TRBJ1-3 . . TRBV5-6 TGTGCCAGCAGCTTGGGTACGGGTTATGGAAACACCATATATTTT CASSLGTGYGNTIYF
TRBJ2-5 TRBD2 . TRBV5-4 TGTGCCAGCAGTACGTTTGACTCCAGCGGGGGGGGAGAGACCCAGTACTTC CASSTFDSSGGGETQYF
TRBJ2-7 . . TRBV5-6 TGTGCCAGCAGCGGCCCGGGACAAATTTACGAGCAGTACTTC CASSGPGQIYEQYF
TRBJ1-2 . . TRBV7-2 TGTGCCAGCAGCTCTATCTCAGGGGCACGTGGCTACACCTTC CASSSISGARGYTF
TRBJ2-5 . . TRBV29-1 TGCAGCGCCCCTCCGCCGGGGGGCCTGGAGACCCAGTACTTC CSAPPPGGLETQYF
TRBJ1-1 . . TRBV5-4 TGTGCCAGCAGGTCCAGGGTAGAGGCTGAAGCTTTCTTT CASRSRVEAEAFF
TRBJ2-5 . . TRBV6-2/TRBV6-3 TGTGCCAGCAGTTACTTAATTCAAGAGACCCAGTACTTC CASSYLIQETQYF
TRBJ1-1 . . TRBV24-1 TGTGCCACCAGTAAGCCAGGGGCTTCGAACACTGAAGCTTTCTTT CATSKPGASNTEAFF
TRBJ1-5 . . TRBV6-1 TGTGCCAGCAGTGATACGCACAGAAATCAGCCCCAGCATTTT CASSDTHRNQPQHF
TRBJ2-1 TRBD2 . TRBV29-1 TGCAGCGCCGGGATAGCGGGGGGGCAAAATGAGCAGTTCTTC CSAGIAGGQNEQFF
TRBJ2-5 . once TRBV24-1 TGTGCCACCAGTGCCAGGTCTTGGGAGACCCAGTACTTC CATSARSWETQYF
TRBJ1-1 TRBD1 . TRBV11-2 TGTGCCAGCAAAAAAGACAGGGTGAACACTGAAGCTTTCTTT CASKKDRVNTEAFF
TRBJ1-6 . . TRBV19 TGTGCCACCTCCCGGGGGAGGGATTCACCCCTCCACTTT CATSRGRDSPLHF
TRBJ2-3 TRBD2 . TRBV6-5 TGTGCCAGCAGGCCACTAGCGGGGGGCACAGATACGCAGTATTTT CASRPLAGGTDTQYF
TRBJ2-5 . . TRBV2 TGTGCCAGCAGTGAATTATCGTACCAAGAGACCCAGTACTTC CASSELSYQETQYF
TRBJ2-1 TRBD2 . TRBV3-1/TRBV3-2 TGTGCCAGCAGCCAAACTAGTCACCTACCCGGGGGGGAGCAGTTCTTC CASSQTSHLPGGEQFF
TRBJ1-1 TRBD1 few TRBV7-9 TGTGCCAGCAGCCTCAGGGGGCTCGCTGAAGCTTTCTTT CASSLRGLAEAFF
TRBJ2-5 . . TRBV5-1 TGCGCCAGCAGCTTGGTCACTCAGGGGGAGACCCAGTACTTC CASSLVTQGETQYF
TRBJ1-1 . . TRBV21-1 TGTGCCAGCAGCCTTCAGTTCGCAGGACAGACCATGAACACTGAAGCTTTCTTT CASSLQFAGQTMNTEAFF
TRBJ1-1 . . TRBV5-5 TGTGCCAGCATAGGGACATTGAACACTGAAGCTTTCTTT CASIGTLNTEAFF
TRBJ2-5 . . TRBV6-2/TRBV6-3 TGTGCCAGCAGTAGCTCTAGGCTGGAGACCCAGTACTTC CASSSSRLETQYF
TRBJ2-3 . . TRBV2 TGTGCCAGCACTGGGGGGACAGATACGCAGTATTTT CASTGGTDTQYF
TRBJ1-2 . few TRBV4-1 TGCGCCAGCAGCCCCCCTTGGGGGGGACGCTATGGCTACACCTTC CASSPPWGGRYGYTF
TRBJ1-1 . . TRBV6-5 TGTGCCAGCAGCGTGCGGACAGTGAACACTGAAGCTTTCTTT CASSVRTVNTEAFF
TRBJ1-4 . . TRBV6-1 TGTGCCAGCAGTGAAGCGTTGACAGACGCTAATGAAAAACTGTTTTTT CASSEALTDANEKLFF
TRBJ1-6 TRBD1 . TRBV9 TGTGCCAGCAGCGTAGAGGGGACAGGGCTTTCACCCCTCCACTTT CASSVEGTGLSPLHF